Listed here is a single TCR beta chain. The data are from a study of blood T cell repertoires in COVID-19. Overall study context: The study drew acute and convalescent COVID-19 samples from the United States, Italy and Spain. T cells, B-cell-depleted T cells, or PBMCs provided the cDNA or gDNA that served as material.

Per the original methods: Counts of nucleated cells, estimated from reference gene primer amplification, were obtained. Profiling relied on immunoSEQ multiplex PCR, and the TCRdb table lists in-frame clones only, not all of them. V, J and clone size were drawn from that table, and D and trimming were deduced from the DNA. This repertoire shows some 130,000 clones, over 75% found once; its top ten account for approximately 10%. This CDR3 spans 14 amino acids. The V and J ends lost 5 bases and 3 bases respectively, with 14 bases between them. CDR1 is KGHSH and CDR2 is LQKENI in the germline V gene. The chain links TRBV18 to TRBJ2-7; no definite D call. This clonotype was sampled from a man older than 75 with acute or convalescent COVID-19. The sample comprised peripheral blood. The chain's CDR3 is CASSEVGVNYEQYF. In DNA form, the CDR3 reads TGTGCCAGCTCAGAGGTCGGTGTCAACTACGAGCAGTACTTC.